This T cell receptor beta chain was sequenced for a study of human T cells and chemical hapten exposure. Study background: Across its 20 to 30 weeks, the study gave patients weekly diphenylcyclopropenone doses to the scalp. Reading of the patch tests, which applied 0.01% DPC to the upper back, occurred at 6 days.

TCRdb reanalysed the RACE reads using MiXCR and keeps one entry per CDR3 protein. The data show 35,000 to 45,000 distinct CDR3 sequences, over 10% seen once. Specified time point: pre-sensitization, week 0. Sample treatment: therapeutic diphenylcyclopropenone sensitization with weekly scalp DPC. Ahead of each patch test application, blood was drawn. The starting material, unfractionated whole blood, was used for total RNA extraction. This clonotype was recorded many times. This TCR was sampled from a woman aged 25 to 39 with alopecia areata. Some clones in this sample may be carry-over from other donors' samples. The sequenced sample was whole blood, obtained in connection with sensitization to the hapten diphenylcyclopropenone (DPC).

CDR3 in DNA: TGTGCCAGCAGTCTCGTCCCAGGACGGGCCTACGAGCAGTACTTC. It translates to CASSLVPGRAYEQYF. The V and J genes are TRBV28 and TRBJ2-7; unclear D gene. Germline values: CDR1 MDHEN, CDR2 SYDVKM. This CDR3 spans 15 amino acids. V was cut by 5 bases and J by 2 bases, with 16 bases left in between.